These T cell receptor beta chains were read from a single sample in a study of control samples from healthy donors and cancer patients. This table comes from immunoSEQ multiplex PCR, and its TCRdb copy is limited to in-frame clones, with some not included. The table records about 140,000 clones, about 91% of them present only once. The specimen was blood. Receptors were obtained from a young man in good health. Both conserved end residues are part of each CDR3. D genes are given only for firm matches. Not all rows give a size; the values are once, few, many and, for expanded clones, a class.

-	TRBV7-8	TRBJ2-1	-	CASSFNPSNEQFF
-	TRBV24-1	TRBJ2-1	-	CATSDFDGDEQFF
TRBD1	TRBV28	TRBJ1-1	-	CASTPKGTARGTEAFF
-	TRBV28	TRBJ1-1	-	CASSLWNTEAFF
TRBD2	TRBV12-3/TRBV12-4	TRBJ2-2	-	CASSLGGTGELFF
-	TRBV5-1	TRBJ1-5	-	CASSLAGGLRQPQHF
-	TRBV7-9	TRBJ2-1	-	CASSLMPGDEQFF
-	TRBV5-6	TRBJ1-2	-	CASSLGQEAGGYTF
-	TRBV7-9	TRBJ1-3	once	CASSSYRDGGNTIYF
-	TRBV9	TRBJ2-7	-	CASSPFGQGGYEQYF
-	TRBV7-3	TRBJ2-5	-	CASGIGAQETQYF
-	TRBV7-6	TRBJ2-1	-	CASSLWGNEQFF
TRBD2	TRBV5-4	TRBJ2-1	-	CASSLERGGNNEQFF
-	TRBV28	TRBJ1-1	-	CASSLGGTRTEAFF
TRBD1	TRBV28	TRBJ1-1	-	CASSLSGGTTEAFF
-	TRBV19	TRBJ1-1	-	CASSIQRPRENTEAFF
-	TRBV3-1/TRBV3-2	TRBJ2-1	-	CASSQDNEQFF
TRBD1	TRBV18	TRBJ1-1	-	CASSQGQGMNTEAFF
-	TRBV27	TRBJ1-1	once	CASSPVILGGRTEAFF
-	TRBV5-1	TRBJ2-3	-	CASSIRLEADTQYF
-	TRBV9	TRBJ1-1	-	CASSVEQAGTEAFF
TRBD1	TRBV7-9	TRBJ1-2	-	CASSLAQGGAGDGYTF
-	TRBV20-1	TRBJ1-5	once	CSASGTNIDQPQHF
TRBD1	TRBV29-1	TRBJ1-3	-	CSVGAGGGNTIYF
TRBD2	TRBV10-2	TRBJ2-6	-	CASSESLAVLSSGANVLTF
-	TRBV11-2	TRBJ2-7	-	CASSYRTRGSYEQYF
-	TRBV11-2	TRBJ2-7	-	CASSSYYEQYF
-	TRBV27	TRBJ1-5	once	CASSQFPGEGQPQHF
TRBD1	TRBV28	TRBJ1-2	-	CASSTGQVHGYTF
TRBD1	TRBV18	TRBJ2-7	once	CASSPQQGSYEQYF
-	TRBV5-1	TRBJ1-1	-	CASSYDRGGTEAFF
-	TRBV27	TRBJ1-4	-	CASSLSGNPNEKLFF
-	TRBV10-3	TRBJ1-2	-	CAISRSNYGYTF
TRBD1	TRBV19	TRBJ1-1	once	CASTLGQANTEAFF
-	TRBV15	TRBJ2-2	-	CATSRDRIGELFF
-	TRBV19	TRBJ2-7	-	CASSISGRGYEQYF
-	TRBV6-4	TRBJ1-2	-	CASSAGSNYGYTF
TRBD2	TRBV6-1	TRBJ2-2	once	CASSEGIGLAGRPGELFF
TRBD1	TRBV12-5	TRBJ1-3	once	CASGWWGDRASSGNTIYF
-	TRBV5-1	TRBJ2-3	-	CASSLDRDTQYF
-	TRBV7-9	TRBJ2-3	once	CASSLDLGFPDTQYF
-	TRBV6-1	TRBJ1-1	-	CASREGRGTEAFF
TRBD1	TRBV9	TRBJ1-3	-	CASSPRQGAGNTIYF
TRBD1	TRBV14	TRBJ1-5	-	CARPGTGGSVPNQPQHF
-	TRBV9	TRBJ1-1	once	CASSVDRGLYTEAFF
-	TRBV21-1	TRBJ2-1	-	CASSEAPRGSYNEQFF
TRBD1	TRBV10-3	TRBJ1-6	once	CAISENPRQGGGSPLHF
-	TRBV30	TRBJ1-2	-	CAWSVHGGVAGYTF
-	TRBV6-1	TRBJ1-6	-	CASSEPRAVNSPLHF
-	TRBV27	TRBJ2-2	-	CASGVRRVAGELFF
TRBD1	TRBV2	TRBJ2-6	-	CASQGEGANVLTF
TRBD1	TRBV2	TRBJ2-2	once	CASSPGQRNTGELFF
-	TRBV27	TRBJ2-7	-	CASSLSGSDSYEQYF